A single sample is the source of the 22 T cell receptor beta chains below, sequenced in a study of glioma-infiltrating T cells. The iRepertoire nested amplicon-rescue multiplex PCR amplified TCR alpha and beta CDR3s from RNA. TCRdb called the multiplex PCR reads again in MiXCR, with one record for every CDR3 protein. Among more than 300,000 distinct CDR3 sequences listed, roughly 41% were seen once. What was sequenced was glioma tissue, nonneoplastic brain tissue, or PBMCs (not recorded which). These receptors were collected from a human donor with low-grade glioma or glioblastoma, undergoing nonglioma brain surgery, or in good health (not recorded which).

The chain recombines TRBV28 with TRBJ1-6, with 8 positions matching TRBD1. CDR3 length: 14 amino acids. Germline CDR1 and CDR2: MDHEN and SYDVKM. Trimming removed 1 base from V and 10 bases from J; junction bases left unmatched: 3. The DNA for the CDR3 is TGTGCCAGCAGTTTATTTCCAGGGGGCTCACCCCTCCACTTT. This translates into CASSLFPGGSPLHF.

Points on this clonotype: This may be a read error, as it is one base from a much larger clone. The V gene is TRBV6-5, the J gene TRBJ2-5; D is tentatively TRBD1 or TRBD2 (5 bases each). This CDR3 is built from 16 residues. V was pared by 5 bases and J by 7 bases, with 23 bases between. Looked up from germline, CDR1 is MNHEY and CDR2 is SVGAGI. CDR3: CASSRLPGPPSVTQYF. In DNA, the CDR3 is TGTGCCAGCAGTCGCCTCCCGGGACCCCCGTCGGTGACCCAGTACTTC.

J is TRBJ2-1 and V is TRBV28; 7 bases map to TRBD1. This CDR3 spans 13 amino acids. Per germline, CDR1 MDHEN and CDR2 SYDVKM. Germline trimming cut 5 bases from V and 9 bases from J; bases unmatched to any gene: 7. CDR3 loop: CASSNPTGFEQFF. Written as DNA, the CDR3 is TGTGCCAGCAGTAACCCGACAGGGTTTGAGCAGTTCTTC.

There are many counts of this clonotype. The V call is TRBV20-1, the J call TRBJ1-1; 7 nucleotides line up with TRBD1. There are 13 residues in the CDR3. CDR1 is DFQATT, CDR2 SNEGSKA, per germline (reference sequence). Trimming at V came to 7 bases and at J to 3 bases, leaving 8 bases not matched to a gene. CDR3 loop: CSVTTGTDTEAFF. The DNA for the CDR3 is TGCAGTGTCACGACAGGGACCGACACTGAAGCTTTCTTT.

This clonotype showed up many times. J is TRBJ1-5 and V is TRBV7-2; TRBD1 might be the D (6 bases). CDR1 SGHTA and CDR2 FQGNSA come from the germline V gene. CDR3 length: 14 amino acids. Trimming cost V 4 bases and J 5 bases, with 12 bases left between them. The CDR3 protein is CASSSWTADQPQHF. The DNA of the CDR3 is TGTGCCAGCAGCTCATGGACAGCTGATCAGCCCCAGCATTTT.

Of note for this clonotype: One junction end disagrees with the germline gene, perhaps due to a read error. The chain couples TRBV7-2 to TRBJ1-2; no clear D gene. Germline V gene data show CDR1 as SGHTA and CDR2 as FQGNSA. The CDR3 length is 13 residues. CDR3 protein: CASSPGAQEGYTF. The DNA for the CDR3 is TGCGCCAGCAGCCCCGGAGCCCAGGAGGGCTACACCTTC.

This clonotype occurred a few times. V and J are TRBV3-1 and TRBJ1-1; a weak D match, TRBD1 (6 bases). The CDR3 is made up of 14 amino acids. The V gene lost 2 bases and the J gene lost 3 bases, with 10 bases spanning the gap. Germline lookup yields CDR1 LGHDT and CDR2 YNNKEL (reference sequence). DNA of the CDR3: TGTGCCAGCAGCCAAAGACAGGTCGACACTGAAGCTTTCTTT. Its protein product is CASSQRQVDTEAFF.

This clonotype has only a few counts. The CDR3 sequence is CASSFEGNYGYTF. CDR3 sequence (DNA): TGTGCCAGCAGTTTCGAAGGGAACTATGGCTACACCTTC. The chain combines TRBV28 with TRBJ1-2, with no clear D. The CDR3 length is 13 residues. CDR1 is MDHEN, CDR2 SYDVKM, per germline. V was trimmed by 3 bases and J by 2 bases, leaving 7 bases between them.

Here the CDR3 reads CASSRRGTGETQYF. DNA of the CDR3: TGTGCCAGCAGTCGCCGGGGGACAGGGGAGACCCAGTACTTC. The chain links TRBV12-3 or TRBV12-4 to TRBJ2-5, with 9 bases that match TRBD1. The CDR3 covers 14 residues. V trimming: 5 bases; J trimming: 5 bases; junction bases outside the gene matches: 6.

Many counts were recorded for this clonotype. This rearrangement joins TRBV6-2 or TRBV6-3 to TRBJ2-5; D is ambiguous. V was clipped by 5 bases and J by 3 bases, with 7 bases between them. This CDR3 spans 12 amino acids. Germline-derived CDR1 and CDR2 are MNHEY and SVGEGT. In DNA, the CDR3 is TGTGCCAGCAGTCGACCCGAAGAGACCCAGTACTTC. This encodes CASSRPEETQYF.

The J gene is TRBJ2-3, the V gene TRBV20-1; 9 nucleotides agree with TRBD2. The CDR3 length is 14 residues. In germline, CDR1 is DFQATT, CDR2 SNEGSKA (reference sequence). J was trimmed by 2 bases and V by 1 base; bases with no gene match: 1. The chain's CDR3 is CSARVAGATDTQYF. The DNA of the CDR3 is TGCAGTGCTAGAGTAGCGGGGGCCACAGATACGCAGTATTTT.

The rearrangement uses TRBV20-1 and TRBJ2-2; TRBD2 aligns across 9 bases. The ends lost 6 bases at V and 4 bases at J; junction bases unmatched: 9. Looked up from germline, CDR1 is DFQATT and CDR2 is SNEGSKA (reference sequence). The CDR3 extends over 15 amino acids. Here the CDR3 DNA reads TGCAGTGCCTCGGACAGCGGGAGGAGCACCGGGGAGCTGTTTTTT. This gives the protein CSASDSGRSTGELFF.

The rearrangement links TRBV4-1 to TRBJ2-3; 8 positions agree with TRBD2. CDR3 length: 16 amino acids. The V segment lost 0 bases and the J segment 4 bases; nucleotides outside the gene matches: 6. CDR1 MGHRA and CDR2 YSYEKL come from the germline V gene. The CDR3 loop reads CASSQDPSGRADTQYF. CDR3 in DNA: TGCGCCAGCAGCCAAGATCCCAGCGGGAGAGCAGATACGCAGTATTTT.

This clonotype was seen just once. A read error may explain this, as a much larger clone is one base away. V and J are TRBV20-1 and TRBJ1-1; D is possibly TRBD1 (6 bases). Per the germline V gene, CDR1 is DFQATT and CDR2 is SNEGSKA (reference sequence). The CDR3 spans 12 residues. The CDR3 reads CSVGGHGTEDFF. For the CDR3, the DNA is TGCAGTGTGGGGGGGCATGGCACTGAAGATTTCTTT.

The genes are TRBV4-2 and TRBJ1-4; the D is unclear. Trimming shortened V by 1 base and J by 5 bases, and 17 bases separated the two germline ends. CDR3 length: 17 residues. Per the germline V gene, CDR1 is LGHNA and CDR2 is YNFKEQ. Here the CDR3 DNA reads TGTGCCAGCAGCCAAGGAACCTCAGGAGCCTTAAATGAAAAACTGTTTTTT. Its translation is CASSQGTSGALNEKLFF.

The chain is built from TRBV12-3 or TRBV12-4 and TRBJ1-3; unclear D gene. The CDR3 spans 13 residues. Trimming left V 8 bases short and J 1 base short, with 9 bases between. DNA of the CDR3: TGTGCCAGCCGTCAGGTTTCTGGAAACACCATATATTTT. Its translation is CASRQVSGNTIYF.

V gene TRBV28 combines with J gene TRBJ1-5, with D perhaps TRBD1 (6 bases). There are 14 residues in the CDR3. Per germline, CDR1 MDHEN and CDR2 SYDVKM. V was pared by 2 bases and J by 5 bases, with 10 bases between. The CDR3 here is CASSLQGTYQPQHF. The CDR3 DNA reads as TGTGCCAGCAGTTTACAGGGGACATATCAGCCCCAGCATTTT.

This clonotype was seen at least ten times. The chain's CDR3 is CASVVSPHEQFF. In nucleotides, the CDR3 is TGTGCCAGCGTAGTAAGCCCCCATGAGCAGTTCTTC. The chain is built from TRBV6-2 or TRBV6-3 and TRBJ2-1; D not certain. Looked up from germline, CDR1 is MNHEY and CDR2 is SVGEGT. The CDR3 consists of 12 residues. Trimming stripped 8 bases from V and 8 bases from J, with 13 bases between.

This clonotype was counted a few times. A read error is possible here, since a much larger clone lies one base away. The CDR3 does not close with the conserved phenylalanine or tryptophan, likely indicating a read error. The genes are TRBV27 and TRBJ2-5, with 14 bases matching TRBD2. CDR3 length: 15 residues. With 5 bases clipped from V and 7 bases from J, the junction kept 6 bases outside the gene matches. Per the germline V gene, CDR1 is MNHEY and CDR2 is SMNVEV (reference sequence). CDR3 nucleotide sequence: TGTGCCAGCAGTCTGGGACTAGCGGGAGTTGGGACCCAGTACTCC. Translated: CASSLGLAGVGTQYS.

The chain couples TRBV11-2 to TRBJ2-7, with TRBD1 identical over 8 bases. The J call is in doubt because the DNA end fits TRBJ2-5 better. The CDR3 runs 17 residues. CDR1 is SGHAT, CDR2 FQNNGV, per germline. The CDR3 bases are TGTGCCAGCAGCCCGTACCTCGCGCAGGGGGCTGGGGAGACCCAGTACTTC. It codes for CASSPYLAQGAGETQYF.

The chain combines TRBV5-1 with TRBJ2-2; TRBD1 is a possible D gene (5 bases). The CDR3 covers 15 residues. With 0 bases removed from V and 1 base from J, the gap between germline ends came to 7 bases. The germline V gene has CDR1 SGHRS and CDR2 YFSETQ. The CDR3 coding sequence is TGCGCCAGCAGCTTGGAAGGGGAGAACACCGGGGAGCTGTTTTTT. Its protein is CASSLEGENTGELFF. The variable domain in full, completed from reference TRBV5-1 and TRBJ2-2, reads KAGVTQTPRYLIKTRGQQVTLSCSPISGHRSVSWYQQTPGQGLQFLFEYFSETQRNKGNFPGRFSGRQFSNSRSEMNVSTLELGDSALYLCASSLEGENTGELFFGEGSRLTVL.

This clonotype was picked up a small number of times. V usage is TRBV4-3 and J usage is TRBJ2-3; D gene uncertain. Trimming removed 4 bases from V and 6 bases from J, with 17 bases in between. Per the germline V gene, CDR1 is LGHNA and CDR2 is YSLEER. The CDR3 contains 15 residues. This chain's CDR3 is CASSPLLLPADTQYF. CDR3 DNA: TGCGCCAGCAGCCCCCTGCTCCTACCCGCGGATACGCAGTATTTT.